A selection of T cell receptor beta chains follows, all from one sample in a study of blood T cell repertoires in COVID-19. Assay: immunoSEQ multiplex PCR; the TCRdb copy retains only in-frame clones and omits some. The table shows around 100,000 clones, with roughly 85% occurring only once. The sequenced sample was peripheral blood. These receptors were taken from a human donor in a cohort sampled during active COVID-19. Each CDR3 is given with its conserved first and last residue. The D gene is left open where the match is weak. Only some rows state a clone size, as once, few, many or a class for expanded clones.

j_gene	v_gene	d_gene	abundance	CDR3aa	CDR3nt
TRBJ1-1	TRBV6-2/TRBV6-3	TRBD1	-	CASSRDRNTEAFF	TGTGCCAGCAGTCGGGACAGGAACACTGAAGCTTTCTTT
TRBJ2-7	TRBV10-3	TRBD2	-	CAISVRGGAEQYF	TGTGCCATCAGTGTCCGGGGGGGAGCGGAGCAGTACTTC
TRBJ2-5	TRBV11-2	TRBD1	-	CASSPLWTGGTETQYF	TGTGCCAGCAGCCCTCTCTGGACAGGGGGCACAGAGACCCAGTACTTC
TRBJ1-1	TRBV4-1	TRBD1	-	CASSSEDREGTEAFF	TGCGCCAGCAGCTCAGAGGACAGGGAGGGCACTGAAGCTTTCTTT
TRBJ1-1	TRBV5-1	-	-	CASSLKVSGNTEAFF	TGCGCCAGCAGTTTGAAGGTGTCAGGGAACACTGAAGCTTTCTTT
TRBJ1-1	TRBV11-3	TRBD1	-	CASSAGGPGETEAFF	TGTGCCAGCAGCGCAGGGGGTCCAGGGGAGACTGAAGCTTTCTTT
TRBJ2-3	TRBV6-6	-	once	CASREDNTQYF	TGTGCCAGCCGAGAGGACAATACGCAGTATTTT
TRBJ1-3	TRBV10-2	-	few	CASSEGRATAGNTIYF	TGCGCCAGCAGTGAGGGGAGGGCGACAGCTGGAAACACCATATATTTT
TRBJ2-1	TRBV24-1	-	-	CATSGGVSYNEQFF	TGTGCCACCAGTGGGGGAGTCTCCTACAATGAGCAGTTCTTC
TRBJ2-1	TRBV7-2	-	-	CASSLATGGGYNEQFF	TGTGCCAGCAGCTTAGCGACGGGGGGCGGGTACAATGAGCAGTTCTTC
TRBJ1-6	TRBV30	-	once	CAWSPGGQPLHF	TGTGCCTGGAGTCCGGGGGGACAACCCCTCCACTTT
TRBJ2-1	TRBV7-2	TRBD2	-	CASSLETSGYNEQFF	TGTGCCAGCAGCTTAGAGACTAGCGGTTACAATGAGCAGTTCTTC
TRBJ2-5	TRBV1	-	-	CTSSQAPSTQYF	TGCACCAGCAGCCAGGCCCCTTCGACCCAGTACTTC
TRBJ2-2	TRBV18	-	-	CASSPTPSPVELFF	TGTGCCAGCTCACCAACGCCGAGCCCCGTGGAGCTGTTTTTT
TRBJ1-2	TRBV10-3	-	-	CATREGDYGYTF	TGTGCCACCCGAGAGGGGGACTATGGCTACACCTTC
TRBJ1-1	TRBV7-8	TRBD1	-	CASSGQGVRNTEAFF	TGTGCCAGTTCGGGACAGGGGGTAAGGAACACTGAAGCTTTCTTT
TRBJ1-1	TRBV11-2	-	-	CASSWLVGRHWRNTEAFF	TGTGCCAGCAGCTGGCTGGTGGGGCGGCATTGGAGGAACACTGAAGCTTTCTTT
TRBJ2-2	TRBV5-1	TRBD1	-	CASSLEGQGNTGELFF	TGCGCCAGCAGCTTGGAGGGACAGGGGAACACCGGGGAGCTGTTTTTT
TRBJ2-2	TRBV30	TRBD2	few	CAWSSTSGTRRAGELFF	TGTGCCTGGAGTAGCACTAGCGGGACCCGCAGGGCCGGGGAGCTGTTTTTT
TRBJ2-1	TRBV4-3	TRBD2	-	CASSQGLAGSSYNEQFF	TGCGCCAGCAGCCAAGGGCTAGCGGGGAGCTCCTACAATGAGCAGTTCTTC
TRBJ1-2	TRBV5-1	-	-	CASSYGEKDYGYTF	TGCGCCAGCAGCTACGGGGAGAAGGACTATGGCTACACCTTC
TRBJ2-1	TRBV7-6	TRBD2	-	CASSLGRKAGGWNEQFF	TGTGCCAGCAGCTTAGGCCGCAAAGCGGGGGGGTGGAATGAGCAGTTCTTC
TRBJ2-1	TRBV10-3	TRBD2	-	CAISESSSSGGPYNEQFF	TGTGCCATCAGTGAGTCGAGTAGTAGCGGGGGACCCTACAATGAGCAGTTCTTC
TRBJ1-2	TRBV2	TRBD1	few	CASSATGDYGYTF	TGTGCCAGCAGTGCTACAGGGGACTATGGCTACACCTTC
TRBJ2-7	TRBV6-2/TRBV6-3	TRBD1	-	CASSPTTGVESYEQYF	TGTGCCAGCAGCCCTACTACAGGGGTCGAATCCTACGAGCAGTACTTC
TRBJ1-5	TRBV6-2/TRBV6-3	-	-	CASSPGRRQPQHF	TGTGCCAGCAGTCCCGGGAGGAGACAGCCCCAGCATTTT
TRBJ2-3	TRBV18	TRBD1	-	CASSPDRGTDTQYF	TGTGCCAGCTCACCAGACAGGGGGACAGATACGCAGTATTTT